Listed here is a single T cell receptor (beta chain). Its antigen is still unknown. V lost 1 base, J lost 5 bases, and 12 bases stayed unmatched. Germline values: CDR1 MGHDK, CDR2 SYGVNS. This CDR3 comprises 17 residues. Genomic DNA, the template, was used for profiling of the TCR beta VDJ and CDR3. TCRdb reprocessed the reads via MiXCR and lists one record per CDR3 protein. The top ten hold approximately 2.9% of the sample, which has 180,000 or so distinct CDR3 sequences, 40% to 50% seen once. The sample belongs to a study of CD8+CD57+ T cells in acquired aplastic anemia. The wider study: DNA recovered from sorted CD4+ and CD8+ cells had a mean of approximately 3 ug. Healthy donors gave 11 million or so reads on average for CD4+ cells.

Whole-study findings and limits: Statistical testing detected no significant gap in CD8+ Simpson's diversity between patients and controls. Some 28 sequences, all CD8+ CDR3, were shared between patients and controls.

The genes are TRBV25-1 and TRBJ1-2; 8 positions match TRBD1. Sequencing was performed on sorted CD4+, CD8+, or CD8+CD57+ T cells (not recorded which) from PBMCs. The TCR sequence derives from a human donor in good health. CDR3 loop: CASSESTGAGPFYGYTF. In DNA, the CDR3 is TGTGCCAGCAGTGAATCGACAGGGGCCGGACCCTTTTATGGCTACACCTTC.